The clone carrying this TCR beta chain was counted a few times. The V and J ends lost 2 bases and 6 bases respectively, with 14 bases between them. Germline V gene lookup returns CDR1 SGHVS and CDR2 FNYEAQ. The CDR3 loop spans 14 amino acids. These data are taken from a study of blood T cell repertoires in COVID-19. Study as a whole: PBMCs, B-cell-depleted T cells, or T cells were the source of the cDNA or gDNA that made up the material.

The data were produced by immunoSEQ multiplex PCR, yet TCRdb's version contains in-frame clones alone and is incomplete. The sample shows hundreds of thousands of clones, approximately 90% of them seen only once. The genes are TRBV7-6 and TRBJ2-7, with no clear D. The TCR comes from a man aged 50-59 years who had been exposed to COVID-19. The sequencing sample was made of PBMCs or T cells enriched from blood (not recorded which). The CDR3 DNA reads TGTGCCAGCAGCTTAAGGCTAGTATCGGGCGAGCAGTACTTC. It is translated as CASSLRLVSGEQYF.